The entry below gives a single T cell receptor (beta chain) sequence along with its context. This sample's treatment: roughly 19 received Ad26.COV2.S at low or high dose, single or two shots; 5 received placebo; per-sample allocation not given. Vaccine and placebo recipients were sampled on day 63 after the first injection. Using immunoSEQ multiplex PCR, the repertoire was profiled, and TCRdb retains in-frame clones only, with some absent. The data hold fewer than 400,000 clones, with around 81% observed a single time. This CDR3 has 17 residues. The germline CDR1 and CDR2 sequences are SGHTA and FQGNSA. Trimming took 5 bases from V and 3 from J; bases not matched to a gene: 14. The data derive from a study of Ad26.COV2.S vaccination and SARS-CoV-2 variants.

The chain has TRBV7-2 and TRBJ2-7; 9 bases fit TRBD1. The source material was peripheral blood, sampled in a trial of Ad26.COV2.S vaccine versus placebo. This sequence originates from a person aged 18 to 59 who received the Ad26.COV2.S COVID-19 vaccine or a placebo. The CDR3 DNA sequence: TGTGCCAGCAGCCCAAAACCACAGGGGGCAAAATTCTACGAGCAGTACTTC. Translation gives CASSPKPQGAKFYEQYF. Complete variable domain (other parts from reference TRBV7-2 and TRBJ2-7): GAGVSQSPSNKVTEKGKDVELRCDPISGHTALYWYRQSLGQGLEFLIYFQGNSAPDKSGLPSDRFSAERTGGSVSTLTIQRTQQEDSAVYLCASSPKPQGAKFYEQYFGPGTRLTVT.